What follows describes a single T cell receptor (beta chain). The sample comes from a study of cytotoxic CD8 clonotypes in ibrutinib-treated CLL. Data came from immunoSEQ multiplex PCR; TCRdb stores just in-frame clones and leaves some out. The repertoire holds tens of thousands of clones, roughly 85% seen once, with about 38% in the top ten. Trimming took 5 bases from V and 9 from J, leaving 17 bases between them. In germline, CDR1 is MNHEY, CDR2 SMNVEV (reference sequence). The CDR3 is made up of 14 amino acids. Material: PBMCs, obtained after 24 months of ibrutinib treatment. V usage is TRBV27 and J usage is TRBJ2-4; possibly TRBD2 for D (6 bases). This receptor was taken from a human donor with chronic lymphocytic leukemia. CDR3 region: CASSPHREAGIQYF. The DNA of the CDR3 is TGTGCCAGCAGTCCCCACCGCGAAGCGGGCATTCAGTACTTC.